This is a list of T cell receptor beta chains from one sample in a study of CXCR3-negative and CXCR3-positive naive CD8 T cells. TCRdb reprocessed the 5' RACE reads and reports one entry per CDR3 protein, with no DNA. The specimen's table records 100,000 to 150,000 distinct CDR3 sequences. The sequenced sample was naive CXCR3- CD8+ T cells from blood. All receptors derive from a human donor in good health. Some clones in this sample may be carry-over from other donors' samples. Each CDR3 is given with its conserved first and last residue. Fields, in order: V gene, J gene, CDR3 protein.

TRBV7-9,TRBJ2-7,CASSFGARPSYEQYF
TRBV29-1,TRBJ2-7,CSVLPTSSYEQYF
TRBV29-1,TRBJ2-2,CSVIGNTNTGELFF
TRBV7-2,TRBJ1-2,CASSPPNPWGYGYTF
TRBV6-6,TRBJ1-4,CASSYLQGTNEKLFF
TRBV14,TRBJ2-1,CASSLSGANEQFF
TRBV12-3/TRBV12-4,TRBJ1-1,CASSQGQGVNTEAFF
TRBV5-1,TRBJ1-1,CASSLRGNTEAFF
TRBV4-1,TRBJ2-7,CASSPVALAGSPYEQYF
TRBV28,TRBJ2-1,CASSDGQGWFSSYNEQFF
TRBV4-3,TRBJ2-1,CASSQFSGTSGVNEQFF
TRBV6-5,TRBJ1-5,CASSPGQGPNGNQPQHF
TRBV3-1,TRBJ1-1,CASSQEFQGWNTEAFF
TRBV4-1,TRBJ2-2,CASSQKGGENTGELFF
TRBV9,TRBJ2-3,CASSVDLRGTDTQYF
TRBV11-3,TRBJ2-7,CASSSPGRTYEQYF
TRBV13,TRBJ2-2,CASSQRGELFF
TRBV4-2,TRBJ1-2,CASSQAVGSYGYTF
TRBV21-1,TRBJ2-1,CASSPPLSQGGYNEQFF
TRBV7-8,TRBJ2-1,CASSLGAGTEQFF
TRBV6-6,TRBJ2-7,CASSYSSGAPEQYF
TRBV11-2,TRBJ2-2,CASSSHRENTGELFF
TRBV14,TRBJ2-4,CASSRLTGGPVIQYF
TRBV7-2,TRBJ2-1,CASSFIGTTYNEQFF
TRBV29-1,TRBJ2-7,CSVEEVGSQSSYEQYF
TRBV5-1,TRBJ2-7,CASSFGQGGEQYF
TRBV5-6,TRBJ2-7,CASSLQRFQSSYEQYF
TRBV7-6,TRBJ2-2,CASSFFPRTSGGSGTGELFF
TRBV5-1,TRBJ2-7,CASSRGSDDEQYF
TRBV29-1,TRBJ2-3,CSVPRGDTQYF
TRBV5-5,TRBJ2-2,CASSEDRVKAGTGELFF
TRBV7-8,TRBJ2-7,CASSLSRGAYEQYF
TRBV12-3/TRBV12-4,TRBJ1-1,CASSLAQGAQAFF
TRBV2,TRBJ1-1,CASSDPGIEAFF
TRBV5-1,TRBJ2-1,CASSLEPAGGPANEQFF
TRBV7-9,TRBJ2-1,CASSLGEGPNNEQFF
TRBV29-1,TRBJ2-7,CSARTGGYGEQYF
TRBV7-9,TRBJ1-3,CASSLEGGNTIYF
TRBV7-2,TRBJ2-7,CASSLLAGTYEQYF
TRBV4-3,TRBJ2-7,CASSQDQSGSSYEQYF
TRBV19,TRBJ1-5,CASTLGQGINQPQHF
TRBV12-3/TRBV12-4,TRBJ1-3,CASSLPGVSGNTIYF
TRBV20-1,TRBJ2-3,CSARDDGGLEDTQYF
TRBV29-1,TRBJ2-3,CSVEMGQGTDTQYF
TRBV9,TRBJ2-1,CASSGINLNEQFF
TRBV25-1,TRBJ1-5,CASSEFGGEGSNQPQHF
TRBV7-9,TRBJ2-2,CASSLALSGSNTGELFF
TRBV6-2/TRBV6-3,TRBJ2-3,CASSYSGPVFYF
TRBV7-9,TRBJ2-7,CASSLAGGPYSYEQYF
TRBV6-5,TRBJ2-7,CASSYYGGSYEQYF
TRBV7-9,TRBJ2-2,CASSPLQGADTGELFF
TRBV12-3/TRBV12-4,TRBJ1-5,CASSFPGQENQPQHF